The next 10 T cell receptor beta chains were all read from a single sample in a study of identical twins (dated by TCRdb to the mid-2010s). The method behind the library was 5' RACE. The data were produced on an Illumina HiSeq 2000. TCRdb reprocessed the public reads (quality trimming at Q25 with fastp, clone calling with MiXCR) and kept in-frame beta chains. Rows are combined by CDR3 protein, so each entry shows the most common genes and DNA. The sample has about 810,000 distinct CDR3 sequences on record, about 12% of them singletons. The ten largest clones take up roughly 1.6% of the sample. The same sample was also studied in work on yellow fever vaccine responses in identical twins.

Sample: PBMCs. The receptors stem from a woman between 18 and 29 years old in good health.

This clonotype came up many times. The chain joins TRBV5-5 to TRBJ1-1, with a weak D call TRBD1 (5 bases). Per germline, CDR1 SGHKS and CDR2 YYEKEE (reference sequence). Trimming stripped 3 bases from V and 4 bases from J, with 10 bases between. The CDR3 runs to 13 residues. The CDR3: CASSWGPGTEAFF. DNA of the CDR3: TGTGCCAGCAGCTGGGGCCCAGGCACTGAAGCTTTCTTT.

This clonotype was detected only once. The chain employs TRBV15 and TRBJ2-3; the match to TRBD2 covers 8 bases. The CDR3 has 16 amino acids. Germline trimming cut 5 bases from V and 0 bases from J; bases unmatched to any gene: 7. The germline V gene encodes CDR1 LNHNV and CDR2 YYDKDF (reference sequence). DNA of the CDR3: TGTGCCACCAGCGGCTTAGCGGGAACTAGCACAGATACGCAGTATTTT. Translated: CATSGLAGTSTDTQYF. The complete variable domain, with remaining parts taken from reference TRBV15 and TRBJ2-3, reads DAMVIQNPRYQVTQFGKPVTLSCSQTLNHNVMYWYQQKSSQAPKLLFHYYDKDFNNEADTPDNFQSRRPNTSFCFLDIRSPGLGDTAMYLCATSGLAGTSTDTQYFGPGTRLTVL.

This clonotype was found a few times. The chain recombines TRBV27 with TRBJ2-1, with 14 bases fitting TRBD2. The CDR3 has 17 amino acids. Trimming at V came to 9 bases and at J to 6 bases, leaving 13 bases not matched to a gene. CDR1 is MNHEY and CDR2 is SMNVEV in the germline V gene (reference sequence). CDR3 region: CASTTSGRVDLGNEQFF. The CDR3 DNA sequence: TGTGCCAGTACGACTAGCGGGAGGGTGGATCTCGGCAATGAGCAGTTCTTC.

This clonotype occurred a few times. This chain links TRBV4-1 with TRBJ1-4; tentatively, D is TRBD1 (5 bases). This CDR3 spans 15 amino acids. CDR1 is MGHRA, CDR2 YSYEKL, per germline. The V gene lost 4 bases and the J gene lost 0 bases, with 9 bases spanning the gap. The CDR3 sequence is CASSPPGATNEKLFF. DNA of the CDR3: TGCGCCAGCAGCCCCCCGGGGGCAACTAATGAAAAACTGTTTTTT.

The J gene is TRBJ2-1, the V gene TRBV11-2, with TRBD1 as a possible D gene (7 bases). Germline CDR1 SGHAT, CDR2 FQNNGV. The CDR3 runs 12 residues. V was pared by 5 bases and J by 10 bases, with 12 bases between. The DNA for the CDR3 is TGTGCCAGCAGCCAGGGGGGCAGGGAGCAGTTCTTC. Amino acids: CASSQGGREQFF.

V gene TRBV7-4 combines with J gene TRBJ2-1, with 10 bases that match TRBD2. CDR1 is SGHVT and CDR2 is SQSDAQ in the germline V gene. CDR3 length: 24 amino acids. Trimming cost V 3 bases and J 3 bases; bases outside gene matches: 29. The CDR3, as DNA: TGTGCCAGCAGCTTCTTTAGGCTAGCGGGAGAAGTGGTAGGGCCACATCCTGACTACAATGAGCAGTTCTTC. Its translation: CASSFFRLAGEVVGPHPDYNEQFF.

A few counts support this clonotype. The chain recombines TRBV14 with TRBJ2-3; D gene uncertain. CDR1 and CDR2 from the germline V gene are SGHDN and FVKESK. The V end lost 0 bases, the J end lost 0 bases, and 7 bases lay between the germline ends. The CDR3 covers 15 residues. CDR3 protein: CASSQDWRSTDTQYF. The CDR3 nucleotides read TGTGCCAGCAGCCAAGACTGGAGAAGCACAGATACGCAGTATTTT. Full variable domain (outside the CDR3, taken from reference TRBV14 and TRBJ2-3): EAGVTQFPSHSVIEKGQTVTLRCDPISGHDNLYWYRRVMGKEIKFLLHFVKESKQDESGMPNNRFLAERTGGTYSTLKVQPAELEDSGVYFCASSQDWRSTDTQYFGPGTRLTVL.

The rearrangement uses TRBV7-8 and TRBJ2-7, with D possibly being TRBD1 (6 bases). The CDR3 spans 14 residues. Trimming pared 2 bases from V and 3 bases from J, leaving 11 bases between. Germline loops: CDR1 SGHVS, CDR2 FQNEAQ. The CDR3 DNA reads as TGTGCCAGCAGCTTACAGGGGTCGGGCTACGAGCAGTACTTC. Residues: CASSLQGSGYEQYF.

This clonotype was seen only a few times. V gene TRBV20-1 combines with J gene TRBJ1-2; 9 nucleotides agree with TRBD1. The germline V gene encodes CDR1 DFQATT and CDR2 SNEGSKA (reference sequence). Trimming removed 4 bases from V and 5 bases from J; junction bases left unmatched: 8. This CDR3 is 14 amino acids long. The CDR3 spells CSAKGTGWIYGYTF. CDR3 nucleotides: TGCAGTGCTAAGGGGACAGGGTGGATTTATGGCTACACCTTC.

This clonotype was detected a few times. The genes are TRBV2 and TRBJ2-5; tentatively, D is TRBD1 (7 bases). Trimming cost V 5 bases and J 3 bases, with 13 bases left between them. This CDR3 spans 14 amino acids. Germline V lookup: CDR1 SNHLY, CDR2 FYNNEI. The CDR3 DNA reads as TGTGCCAGCAGTAGACTAGGGGGCGAAGAGACCCAGTACTTC. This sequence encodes CASSRLGGEETQYF.